The 24 T cell receptor beta chains below all came from one sample that was sequenced in a study of a mutant IDH1 vaccine in newly diagnosed glioma. Time point reported: week 23, last vaccination. Doses comprised 300 ug of mutant IDH1 20-mer peptide each, plus topical imiquimod. Generated by immunoSEQ multiplex PCR, the TCRdb table keeps only in-frame clones and is missing some. Seen here are around 78,000 clones, 65% to 90% observed once, and the top ten hold roughly 2%. For these receptors, no antigen is known. Material: PBMCs, obtained from a glioma patient whose treatment included an IDH1 peptide vaccine. Receptor source: a man under 40 with glioma. Some clones in this sample may be carry-over from other donors' samples.

The chain carries TRBV7-2 and TRBJ1-1, with D maybe TRBD1 (5 bases). The germline CDR1 and CDR2 sequences are SGHTA and FQGNSA. Trimming took off 5 bases at V and 1 base at J, with 14 bases between the two ends. The CDR3 spans 15 residues. CDR3 residues: CASSQYRSTNTEAFF. In DNA form, the CDR3 reads TGTGCCAGCAGCCAGTACAGGAGCACGAACACTGAAGCTTTCTTT.

The gene calls are TRBV6-1 and TRBJ2-1; D is unclear. The CDR3 contains 13 residues. Germline CDR1 reads MNHNS; CDR2 reads SASEGT. Trimming took off 3 bases at V and 1 base at J, with 4 bases between the two ends. CDR3 amino acids: CASSDTSYNEQFF. The CDR3 region has the DNA TGTGCCAGCAGTGATACATCCTACAATGAGCAGTTCTTC.

This chain links TRBV27 with TRBJ2-7; 10 bases are a match to TRBD1. With 8 bases clipped from V and 1 base from J, the junction kept 11 bases outside the gene matches. The germline gives CDR1 MNHEY, CDR2 SMNVEV (reference sequence). CDR3 size: 16 residues. CDR3 loop: CASGDRGHLRSYEQYF. The CDR3 DNA reads as TGTGCCAGCGGGGACAGGGGTCATCTCAGGTCCTACGAGCAGTACTTC.

The V and J genes are TRBV19 and TRBJ2-3; no clear D gene. V was clipped by 3 bases and J by 0 bases, with 7 bases between them. This CDR3 has 14 amino acids. Germline loops: CDR1 LNHDA, CDR2 SQIVND (reference sequence). The CDR3 loop reads CASSIYQSTDTQYF. Written as DNA, the CDR3 is TGTGCCAGTAGTATTTACCAAAGCACAGATACGCAGTATTTT.

V usage is TRBV5-6 and J usage is TRBJ2-7; TRBD1 matches 8 bases. From germline, CDR1 is SGHDT and CDR2 YYEEEE. Trimming cost V 7 bases and J 3 bases; bases outside gene matches: 6. The CDR3 is 13 amino acids. The CDR3 loop reads CASSGTGFYEQYF. The DNA for the CDR3 is TGTGCCAGCTCGGGGACAGGCTTCTACGAGCAGTACTTC. The full variable domain, rest sourced from reference TRBV5-6 and TRBJ2-7, is DAGVTQSPTHLIKTRGQQVTLRCSPKSGHDTVSWYQQALGQGPQFIFQYYEEEERQRGNFPDRFSGHQFPNYSSELNVNALLLGDSALYLCASSGTGFYEQYFGPGTRLTVT.

This sequence joins TRBV30 and TRBJ1-5; a possible D gene is TRBD1 (6 bases). Germline CDR1 is GTSNPN and CDR2 is SVGIG (reference sequence). The CDR3 covers 14 residues. Trimming pared 3 bases from V and 4 bases from J, leaving 13 bases between. CDR3 region: CAWRGAGANQPQHF. CDR3 in DNA: TGTGCCTGGAGGGGGGCAGGGGCAAATCAGCCCCAGCATTTT.

The rearrangement uses TRBV28 and TRBJ2-7; 8 bases fit TRBD2. This CDR3 contains 14 residues. With V trimmed by 2 bases and J by 4 bases, 4 bases remained unmatched. Germline V CDR1 and CDR2: MDHEN, SYDVKM. This CDR3 reads CASSLVAGLYEQYF. The CDR3 region has the DNA TGTGCCAGCAGTTTAGTAGCGGGGTTATACGAGCAGTACTTC.

This clone showed up just once. The chain recombines TRBV4-2 with TRBJ1-4, with D unclear. The CDR3 covers 15 residues. CDR1 is LGHNA and CDR2 is YNFKEQ in the germline V gene. The V end was cut by 3 bases, the J end by 16 bases, with 24 bases between. CDR3 protein: CASSQHQIPLKRKFF. CDR3 DNA: TGTGCCAGCAGCCAGCATCAAATACCCCTGAAAAGGAAGTTTTTT.

The V gene is TRBV7-9, the J gene TRBJ1-6; TRBD1 is a possible D gene (5 bases). CDR3 length equals 13 residues. From germline, CDR1 is SEHNR and CDR2 FQNEAQ (reference sequence). Trimming took 1 base from V and 10 from J, leaving 8 bases between them. DNA for the CDR3: TGTGCCAGCAGCTTAGTAGGGGACTCACCCCTCCACTTT. Translation gives CASSLVGDSPLHF. The whole variable domain, filled in from reference TRBV7-9 and TRBJ1-6, reads DTGVSQNPRHKITKRGQNVTFRCDPISEHNRLYWYRQTLGQGPEFLTYFQNEAQLEKSRLLSDRFSAERPKGSFSTLEIQRTEQGDSAMYLCASSLVGDSPLHFGNGTRLTVT.

CDR3 in amino acids: CASSQGGWYNSPLHF. The CDR3 coding sequence is TGTGCCAGCAGCCAAGGGGGGTGGTATAATTCACCCCTCCACTTT. The gene calls are TRBV7-8 and TRBJ1-6; D might be TRBD1 (6 bases). The CDR3 contains 15 residues. From germline, CDR1 is SGHVS and CDR2 FQNEAQ. V gave up 5 bases and J gave up 4 bases, with 12 bases separating them.

This clone has a handful of counts. The chain uses TRBV11-1 and TRBJ1-2; possible D gene TRBD1, 5 bases. Deletions cut 5 bases from V and 5 bases from J, with 9 bases between. The CDR3 has 12 amino acids. Looked up from germline, CDR1 is SGHAT and CDR2 is FQDESV (reference sequence). DNA of the CDR3: TGTGCCAGCAGCCCCCAGGGATATGGCTACACCTTC. As protein: CASSPQGYGYTF.

The chain carries TRBV4-1 and TRBJ2-7; TRBD2 is a possible D gene (5 bases). The CDR3 totals 15 residues. Per the germline V gene, CDR1 is MGHRA and CDR2 is YSYEKL. V shed 3 bases and J shed 3 bases, with 15 bases lying between them. The CDR3 region is CASSHFGKLDYEQYF. The CDR3 DNA is TGCGCCAGCAGCCATTTCGGGAAACTTGACTACGAGCAGTACTTC.

The chain has TRBV6-5 and TRBJ2-7; D gene unclear. The germline V gene encodes CDR1 MNHEY and CDR2 SVGAGI. Trimming cost V 0 bases and J 6 bases, with 15 bases left between them. The CDR3 spans 15 residues. The CDR3 region has the DNA TGTGCCAGCAGTTACTCCCTGGCCCGCATGGCCGAGCAGTACTTC. Residues: CASSYSLARMAEQYF.

V is TRBV5-1 and J is TRBJ2-5, with a possible D match to TRBD1 (6 bases). The CDR3 contains 14 residues. V was cut by 4 bases and J by 5 bases, with 15 bases left in between. Germline loops: CDR1 SGHRS, CDR2 YFSETQ. CDR3 sequence reads: CASSGYTGSETQYF. CDR3 nucleotides: TGCGCCAGCAGCGGTTACACAGGGTCGGAGACCCAGTACTTC.

This sequence joins TRBV4-3 and TRBJ2-7; D gene unclear. This CDR3 is 14 amino acids long. V lost 0 bases to trimming and J lost 2 bases, with 8 bases between them. Germline assignment: CDR1 LGHNA and CDR2 YSLEER. The CDR3 sequence is CASSQDTGTYEQYF. CDR3 DNA: TGCGCCAGCAGCCAAGATACCGGAACCTACGAGCAGTACTTC.

The V and J genes are TRBV7-2 and TRBJ2-7; D is unresolved. Trimming shortened V by 0 bases and J by 2 bases, and 5 bases separated the two germline ends. This CDR3 comprises 13 residues. The germline V gene has CDR1 SGHTA and CDR2 FQGNSA. The CDR3 sequence is CASSLAPAYEQYF. The CDR3 nucleotides read TGTGCCAGCAGCTTAGCCCCAGCCTACGAGCAGTACTTC. Based on the CDR3 plus reference TRBV7-2 and TRBJ2-7, the full variable domain is GAGVSQSPSNKVTEKGKDVELRCDPISGHTALYWYRQSLGQGLEFLIYFQGNSAPDKSGLPSDRFSAERTGGSVSTLTIQRTQQEDSAVYLCASSLAPAYEQYFGPGTRLTVT.

The V and J genes are TRBV18 and TRBJ2-7; D is uncertain. CDR1 and CDR2 (germline): KGHSH, LQKENI. The V gene lost 2 bases and the J gene lost 2 bases, with 10 bases spanning the gap. The CDR3 consists of 14 residues. For the CDR3, the DNA is TGTGCCAGCTCACCAATACAACCAGCCTACGAGCAGTACTTC. Translation gives CASSPIQPAYEQYF.

This clone was detected once. This chain joins TRBV7-9 and TRBJ2-7; 9 bases agree with TRBD1. In germline, CDR1 is SEHNR, CDR2 FQNEAQ (reference sequence). The CDR3 runs 16 residues. V was pared by 5 bases and J by 2 bases, with 10 bases of the junction left unmatched. DNA of the CDR3: TGTGCCAGCAGCCAGCCGGGACAGGGCTCAACCTACGAGCAGTACTTC. Encoded protein: CASSQPGQGSTYEQYF. Supplemented by reference TRBV7-9 and TRBJ2-7, the full variable domain reads DTGVSQNPRHKITKRGQNVTFRCDPISEHNRLYWYRQTLGQGPEFLTYFQNEAQLEKSRLLSDRFSAERPKGSFSTLEIQRTEQGDSAMYLCASSQPGQGSTYEQYFGPGTRLTVT.

V usage is TRBV5-1 and J usage is TRBJ2-3; D is possibly TRBD1 or TRBD2 (5 bases each). The germline gives CDR1 SGHRS, CDR2 YFSETQ. V was shortened by 4 bases and J by 2 bases, with 11 bases between the two germline ends. This CDR3 region has 14 residues. CDR3 DNA sequence: TGCGCCAGCAGCATCGGGACCACCACAGATACGCAGTATTTT. Translating it yields CASSIGTTTDTQYF.

The rearrangement uses TRBV28 and TRBJ2-7; TRBD2 matches at 12 bases. With V trimmed by 5 bases and J by 0 bases, 14 bases remained unmatched. This CDR3 spans 19 amino acids. From germline, CDR1 is MDHEN and CDR2 SYDVKM. The CDR3 bases are TGTGCCAGCAGTCCAACGACTAGCGGGGGACCTAGGAGCTCCTACGAGCAGTACTTC. Amino acids: CASSPTTSGGPRSSYEQYF.

The chain has TRBV10-1 and TRBJ2-3, with 11 bases identical to TRBD2. The junction had 7 bases not matched to a gene; V was cut back by 5 bases and J by 3 bases. CDR1 is WNHNN, CDR2 SYGVQD, per germline (reference sequence). This CDR3 has 16 amino acids. Written as DNA, the CDR3 is TGCGCCAGCAGTAACGGACTAGCGGGCGTAACAGATACGCAGTATTTT. Its translation: CASSNGLAGVTDTQYF.

The chain couples TRBV15 to TRBJ2-7, with D unclear. Germline V lookup: CDR1 LNHNV, CDR2 YYDKDF (reference sequence). The ends were cut back, 0 bases at V and 3 bases at J, with 6 bases in the middle. This CDR3 has 13 residues. The CDR3: CATSREIGYEQYF. The CDR3 DNA sequence: TGTGCCACCAGCAGAGAGATCGGCTACGAGCAGTACTTC.

The chain is built from TRBV4-1 and TRBJ1-2; the D gene is possibly TRBD1 (5 bases). V was shortened by 3 bases and J by 4 bases, with 12 bases between the two germline ends. Germline V gives CDR1 MGHRA, CDR2 YSYEKL. The CDR3 is made up of 14 amino acids. For the CDR3, the DNA is TGCGCCAGCAGCCAGGCAATGGGGCTCTATGGCTACACCTTC. Amino acid sequence: CASSQAMGLYGYTF.

V and J are TRBV6-1 and TRBJ2-3; D is unresolved. CDR1 MNHNS and CDR2 SASEGT come from the germline V gene. The CDR3 contains 14 residues. V gave up 8 bases and J gave up 3 bases, with 15 bases separating them. This CDR3 is CASQDGARTDTQYF. CDR3 DNA: TGTGCCAGCCAGGACGGTGCGAGGACAGATACGCAGTATTTT.